This T cell receptor beta chain originates from a study of beta chain features in type 1 diabetes. The authors reverse transcribed all of the isolated RNA, so sequencing captured expressed TCRB transcripts. The table came from immunoSEQ multiplex PCR; TCRdb's copy has only in-frame clones and leaves some out. The profile shows 200,000 to 300,000 clones, less than 15% of them singletons. Sorted populations all had greater than 95% purity. Whole-study results and caveats: When Type 1 diabetes patients were examined, their TCRB CDR3s proved moderately but significantly shorter in all four CD4+ subsets.

This clone was detected a few times. Its antigen is not identified. The CDR3 length is 14 residues. CDR1 is MDHEN, CDR2 SYDVKM, per germline. With V trimmed by 6 bases and J by 0 bases, 4 bases remained unmatched. The sample comprised naive CD4+ T cells from blood. The sequence was obtained from a woman in her 40s in good health. The chain uses TRBV28 and TRBJ1-1, with 7 bases aligning to TRBD1. The CDR3 here is CASSLTGLNTEAFF. Here the CDR3 DNA reads TGTGCCAGCAGCCTGACAGGGTTGAACACTGAAGCTTTCTTT.